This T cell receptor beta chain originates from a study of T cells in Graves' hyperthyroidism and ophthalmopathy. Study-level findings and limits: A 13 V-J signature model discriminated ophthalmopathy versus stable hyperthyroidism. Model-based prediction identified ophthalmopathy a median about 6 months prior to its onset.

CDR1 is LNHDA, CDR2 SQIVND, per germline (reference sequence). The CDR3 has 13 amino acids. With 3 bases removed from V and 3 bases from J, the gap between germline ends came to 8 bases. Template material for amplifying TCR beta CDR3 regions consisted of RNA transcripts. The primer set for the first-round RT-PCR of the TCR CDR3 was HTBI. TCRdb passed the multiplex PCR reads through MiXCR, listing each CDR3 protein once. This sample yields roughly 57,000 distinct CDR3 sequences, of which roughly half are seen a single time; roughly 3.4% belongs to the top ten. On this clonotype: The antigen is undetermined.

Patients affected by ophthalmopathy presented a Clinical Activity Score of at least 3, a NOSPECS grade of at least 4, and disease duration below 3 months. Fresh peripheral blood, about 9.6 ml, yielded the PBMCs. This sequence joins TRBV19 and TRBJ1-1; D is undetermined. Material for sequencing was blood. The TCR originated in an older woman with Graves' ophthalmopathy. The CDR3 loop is CASSIAHDTEAFF. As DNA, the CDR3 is TGTGCCAGTAGTATCGCACATGACACTGAAGCTTTCTTT.